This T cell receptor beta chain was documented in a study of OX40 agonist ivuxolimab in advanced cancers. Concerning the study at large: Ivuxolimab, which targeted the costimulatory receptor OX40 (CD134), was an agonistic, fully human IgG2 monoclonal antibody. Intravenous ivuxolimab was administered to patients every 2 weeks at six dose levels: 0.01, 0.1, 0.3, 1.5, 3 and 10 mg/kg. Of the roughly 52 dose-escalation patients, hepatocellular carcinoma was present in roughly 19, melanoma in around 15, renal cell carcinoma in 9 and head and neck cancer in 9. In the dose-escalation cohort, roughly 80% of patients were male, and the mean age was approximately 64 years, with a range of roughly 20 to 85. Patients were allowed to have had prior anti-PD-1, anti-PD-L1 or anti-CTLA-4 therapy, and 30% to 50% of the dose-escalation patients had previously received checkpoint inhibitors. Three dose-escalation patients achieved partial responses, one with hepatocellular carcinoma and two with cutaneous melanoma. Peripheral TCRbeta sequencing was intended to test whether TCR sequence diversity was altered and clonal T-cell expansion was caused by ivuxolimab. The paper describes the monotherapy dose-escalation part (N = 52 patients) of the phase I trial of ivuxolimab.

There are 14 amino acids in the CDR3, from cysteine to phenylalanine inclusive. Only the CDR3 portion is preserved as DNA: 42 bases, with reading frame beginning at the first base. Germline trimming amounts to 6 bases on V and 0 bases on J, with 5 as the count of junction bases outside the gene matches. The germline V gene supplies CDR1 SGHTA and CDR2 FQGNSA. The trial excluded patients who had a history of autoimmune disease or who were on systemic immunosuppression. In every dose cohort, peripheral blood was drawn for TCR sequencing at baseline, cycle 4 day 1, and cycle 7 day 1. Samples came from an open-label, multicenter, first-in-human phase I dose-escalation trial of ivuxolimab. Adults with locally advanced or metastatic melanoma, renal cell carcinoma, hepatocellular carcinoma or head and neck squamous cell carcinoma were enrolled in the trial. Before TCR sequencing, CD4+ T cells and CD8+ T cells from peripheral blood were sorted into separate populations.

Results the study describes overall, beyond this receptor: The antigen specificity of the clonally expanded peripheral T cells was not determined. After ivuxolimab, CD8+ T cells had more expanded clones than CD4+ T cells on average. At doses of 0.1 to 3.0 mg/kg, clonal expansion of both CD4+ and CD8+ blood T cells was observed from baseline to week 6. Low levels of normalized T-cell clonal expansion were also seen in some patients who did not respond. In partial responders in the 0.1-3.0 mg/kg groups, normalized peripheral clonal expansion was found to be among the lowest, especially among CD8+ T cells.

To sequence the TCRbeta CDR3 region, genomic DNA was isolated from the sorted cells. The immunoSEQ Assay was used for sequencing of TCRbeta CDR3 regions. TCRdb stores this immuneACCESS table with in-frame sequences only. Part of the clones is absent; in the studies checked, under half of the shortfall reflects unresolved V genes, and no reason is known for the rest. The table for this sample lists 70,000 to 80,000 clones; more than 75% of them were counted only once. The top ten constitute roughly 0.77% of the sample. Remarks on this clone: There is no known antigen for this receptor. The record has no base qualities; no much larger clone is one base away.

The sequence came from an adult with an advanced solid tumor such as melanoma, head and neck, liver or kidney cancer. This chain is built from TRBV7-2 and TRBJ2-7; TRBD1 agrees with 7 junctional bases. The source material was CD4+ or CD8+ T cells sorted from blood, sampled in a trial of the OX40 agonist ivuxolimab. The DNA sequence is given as TGTGCCAGCAGTACGACAGGGAACTCCTACGAGCAGTACTTC. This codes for CASSTTGNSYEQYF.